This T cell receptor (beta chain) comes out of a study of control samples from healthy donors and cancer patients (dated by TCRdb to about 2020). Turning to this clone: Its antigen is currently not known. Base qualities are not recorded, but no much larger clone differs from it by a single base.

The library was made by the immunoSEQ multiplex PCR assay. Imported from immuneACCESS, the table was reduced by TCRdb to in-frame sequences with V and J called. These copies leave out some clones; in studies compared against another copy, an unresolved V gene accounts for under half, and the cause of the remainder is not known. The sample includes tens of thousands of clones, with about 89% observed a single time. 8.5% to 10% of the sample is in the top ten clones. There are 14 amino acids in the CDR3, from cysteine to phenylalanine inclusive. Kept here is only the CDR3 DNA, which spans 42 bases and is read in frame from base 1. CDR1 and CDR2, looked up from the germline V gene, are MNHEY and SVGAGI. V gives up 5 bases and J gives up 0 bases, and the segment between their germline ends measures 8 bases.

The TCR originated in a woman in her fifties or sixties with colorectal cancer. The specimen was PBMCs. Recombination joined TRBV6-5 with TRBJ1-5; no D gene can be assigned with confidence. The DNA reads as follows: TGTGCCAGCAGTAGGATTTATAGCAATCAGCCCCAGCATTTT. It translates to CASSRIYSNQPQHF.